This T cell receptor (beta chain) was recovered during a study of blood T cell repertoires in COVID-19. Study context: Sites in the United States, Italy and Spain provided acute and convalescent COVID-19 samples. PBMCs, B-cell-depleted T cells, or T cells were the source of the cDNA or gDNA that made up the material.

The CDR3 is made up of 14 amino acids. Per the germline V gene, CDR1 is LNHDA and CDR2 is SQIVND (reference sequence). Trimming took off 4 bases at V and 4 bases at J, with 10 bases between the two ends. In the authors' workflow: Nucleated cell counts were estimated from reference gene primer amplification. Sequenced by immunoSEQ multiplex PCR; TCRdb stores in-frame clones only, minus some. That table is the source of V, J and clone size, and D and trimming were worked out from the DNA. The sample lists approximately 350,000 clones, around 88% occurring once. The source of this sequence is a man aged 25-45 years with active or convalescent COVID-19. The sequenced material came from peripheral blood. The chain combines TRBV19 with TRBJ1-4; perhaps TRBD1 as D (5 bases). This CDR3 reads CASSTQDINEKLFF. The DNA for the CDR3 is TGTGCCAGTAGTACACAGGATATTAATGAAAAACTGTTTTTT.